The 30 T cell receptor beta chains listed next were all sequenced from one sample in a study of blood T cell repertoires in COVID-19. Assay: immunoSEQ multiplex PCR; the TCRdb copy retains only in-frame clones and omits some. This sample has 310,000 or so clones, with around 88% found just once. Sequencing used peripheral blood. Receptors were obtained from a woman aged 50 to 65 with acute or convalescent COVID-19.

The chain combines TRBV28 with TRBJ1-5, with 8 bases fitting TRBD1. Trimming at V came to 10 bases and at J to 4 bases, leaving 6 bases not matched to a gene. Germline values: CDR1 MDHEN, CDR2 SYDVKM. CDR3 size: 13 residues. The CDR3 coding sequence is TGTGCCACCAGGACAGGGCTAAATCAGCCCCAGCATTTT. It specifies CATRTGLNQPQHF.

The rearrangement uses TRBV7-8 and TRBJ2-7, with D possibly TRBD1 on 6 matching bases. The length of the CDR3 is 18 residues. The V end lost 1 base, the J end lost 0 bases, and 19 bases lay between the germline ends. The germline gives CDR1 SGHVS, CDR2 FQNEAQ. CDR3 nucleotide sequence: TGTGCCAGCAGCTTAGATCCAGGGGCCCTAGGGGACTCCTACGAGCAGTACTTC. Amino acids: CASSLDPGALGDSYEQYF.

V gene TRBV5-1 combines with J gene TRBJ2-3; 9 nucleotides align to TRBD1. The CDR3 is 16 amino acids. The J segment lost 2 bases and the V segment lost 4 bases, leaving 8 bases of the junction unmatched. Germline V gene data show CDR1 as SGHRS and CDR2 as YFSETQ. CDR3 sequence reads: CASSGQGSLTTDTQYF. DNA for the CDR3: TGCGCCAGCAGCGGACAGGGGTCACTCACCACAGATACGCAGTATTTT.

The chain is built from TRBV27 and TRBJ2-7; 12 bases are shared with TRBD2. The J segment lost 0 bases and the V segment lost 3 bases, leaving 15 bases of the junction unmatched. Per the germline V gene, CDR1 is MNHEY and CDR2 is SMNVEV (reference sequence). This CDR3 spans 20 amino acids. The CDR3 sequence: CASSFRVFGTSGRSSYEQYF. The CDR3 DNA is TGTGCCAGCAGTTTCCGTGTTTTCGGGACTAGCGGGCGAAGCTCCTACGAGCAGTACTTC.

V is TRBV7-8 and J is TRBJ2-7; D is undetermined. Trimming shortened V by 3 bases and J by 3 bases, and 9 bases separated the two germline ends. The CDR3 loop spans 13 amino acids. The germline V gene encodes CDR1 SGHVS and CDR2 FQNEAQ. The CDR3 protein is CASSFATSYEQYF. The CDR3 DNA sequence: TGTGCCAGCAGCTTCGCGACAAGCTACGAGCAGTACTTC. Complete variable domain (other parts from reference TRBV7-8 and TRBJ2-7): GAGVSQSPRYKVAKRGQDVALRCDPISGHVSLFWYQQALGQGPEFLTYFQNEAQLDKSGLPSDRFFAERPEGSVSTLKIQRTQQEDSAVYLCASSFATSYEQYFGPGTRLTVT.

This rearrangement joins TRBV15 to TRBJ1-6; D may be TRBD1 (6 bases). This CDR3 has 14 amino acids. V lost 4 bases and J lost 7, with 11 bases in between. CDR1 LNHNV and CDR2 YYDKDF come from the germline V gene (reference sequence). The CDR3 coding sequence is TGTGCCACCAGCACTTGGACAGACAATTCACCCCTCCACTTT. Protein product: CATSTWTDNSPLHF.

This clone was recorded once. The chain has TRBV9 and TRBJ2-1; D is ambiguous. The CDR3 spans 13 residues. CDR1 and CDR2 from the germline V gene are SGDLS and YYNGEE. The ends were cut back, 3 bases at V and 0 bases at J, with 4 bases in the middle. The CDR3 is CASSGSSYNEQFF. For the CDR3, the DNA is TGTGCCAGCAGCGGGAGCTCCTACAATGAGCAGTTCTTC.

The chain is built from TRBV7-3 and TRBJ2-1, with D maybe TRBD2 (6 bases). The CDR3 covers 14 residues. The germline gives CDR1 SGHTA, CDR2 FQGTGA. The V end was cut by 5 bases, the J end by 6 bases, with 14 bases between. In DNA form, the CDR3 reads TGTGCCAGCAGCACGGGACTCCTACTCAATGAGCAGTTCTTC. Residues: CASSTGLLLNEQFF.

The chain recombines TRBV7-9 with TRBJ1-4; 9 nucleotides line up with TRBD1. The trim removed 5 bases at V and 6 bases at J, leaving 7 bases unmatched. Germline V lookup: CDR1 SEHNR, CDR2 FQNEAQ (reference sequence). The CDR3 is made up of 15 amino acids. The CDR3 nucleotides read TGTGCCAGCAGCCCCTGGGACAGGGAAGATGAAAAACTGTTTTTT. Translation: CASSPWDREDEKLFF.

The genes are TRBV10-3 and TRBJ1-2; TRBD1 matches at 7 bases. CDR3 length: 16 residues. J lost 7 bases, V lost 9 bases, and 20 bases had no gene match. Germline values: CDR1 ENHRY, CDR2 SYGVKD. CDR3 amino acids: CAITVGGAGGCSGYTF. The DNA for the CDR3 is TGTGCCATAACGGTGGGCGGGGCAGGGGGGTGTAGTGGCTACACCTTC.

The chain employs TRBV18 and TRBJ1-4; perhaps TRBD1 as D (6 bases). The length of the CDR3 is 15 residues. The V and J ends lost 2 bases and 8 bases respectively, with 15 bases between them. Germline loops: CDR1 KGHSH, CDR2 LQKENI. This chain's CDR3 is CASSPARQGTEKLFF. In nucleotides, the CDR3 is TGTGCCAGCTCACCAGCGCGGCAGGGGACGGAAAAACTGTTTTTT.

The V gene is TRBV7-9, the J gene TRBJ2-7; weak D call: TRBD1 (5 bases). Germline V gene sequence: CDR1 SEHNR, CDR2 FQNEAQ (reference sequence). With 0 bases removed from V and 1 base from J, the gap between germline ends came to 10 bases. The CDR3 has 15 amino acids. CDR3 amino acids: CASSLAGARSYEQYF. CDR3 coding DNA: TGTGCCAGCAGCTTAGCTGGGGCCAGGTCCTACGAGCAGTACTTC. Based on the CDR3 plus reference TRBV7-9 and TRBJ2-7, the full variable domain is DTGVSQNPRHKITKRGQNVTFRCDPISEHNRLYWYRQTLGQGPEFLTYFQNEAQLEKSRLLSDRFSAERPKGSFSTLEIQRTEQGDSAMYLCASSLAGARSYEQYFGPGTRLTVT.

V gene TRBV19 combines with J gene TRBJ2-4; D is unresolved. The CDR3 extends over 16 amino acids. Germline V gives CDR1 LNHDA, CDR2 SQIVND (reference sequence). The V end lost 1 base, the J end lost 0 bases, and 10 bases lay between the germline ends. As DNA, the CDR3 is TGTGCCAGTAGTATAGTACTGAGGCTAGCCAAAAACATTCAGTACTTC. Protein: CASSIVLRLAKNIQYF. Full variable domain (missing parts from reference TRBV19 and TRBJ2-4): DGGITQSPKYLFRKEGQNVTLSCEQNLNHDAMYWYRQDPGQGLRLIYYSQIVNDFQKGDIAEGYSVSREKKESFPLTVTSAQKNPTAFYLCASSIVLRLAKNIQYFGAGTRLSVL.

This clone showed up just once. This chain connects TRBV19 to TRBJ1-5; weak D call: TRBD1 (6 bases). The V gene lost 4 bases and the J gene lost 7 bases, with 17 bases spanning the gap. Germline lookup yields CDR1 LNHDA and CDR2 SQIVND (reference sequence). CDR3 size: 15 residues. The CDR3 loop is CASSTDFLQGQPQHF. The CDR3 bases are TGTGCCAGTAGTACGGACTTTCTTCAGGGGCAGCCCCAGCATTTT.

The genes are TRBV18 and TRBJ2-1, with 11 nucleotides matching TRBD2. Looked up from germline, CDR1 is KGHSH and CDR2 is LQKENI. The CDR3 covers 16 residues. V dropped 5 bases and J dropped 7; count of bases not matched to a gene: 10. CDR3 amino acids: CASSALLAGVGNEQFF. The CDR3 region has the DNA TGTGCCAGCTCAGCCCTACTAGCGGGAGTAGGGAATGAGCAGTTCTTC.

The V gene is TRBV4-1, the J gene TRBJ2-2; the D is unclear. The CDR3 loop spans 15 amino acids. Germline V gene data show CDR1 as MGHRA and CDR2 as YSYEKL. The V end lost 1 base, the J end lost 4 bases, and 10 bases lay between the germline ends. For the CDR3, the DNA is TGCGCCAGCAGCCAAGGGATAGCTGGCACCGGGGAGCTGTTTTTT. Translated, it gives CASSQGIAGTGELFF.

The V and J genes are TRBV27 and TRBJ2-3; TRBD2 matches at 12 bases. This CDR3 spans 17 amino acids. Germline V gene lookup returns CDR1 MNHEY and CDR2 SMNVEV (reference sequence). Trimming at V came to 2 bases and at J to 3 bases, leaving 6 bases not matched to a gene. This chain's CDR3 is CASSLGLAGQTTDTQYF. Written as DNA, the CDR3 is TGTGCCAGCAGTTTAGGACTAGCGGGGCAGACGACAGATACGCAGTATTTT.

J is TRBJ1-2 and V is TRBV11-2; a weak D match, TRBD1 (5 bases). The CDR3 contains 14 residues. Trimming shortened V by 5 bases and J by 4 bases, and 14 bases separated the two germline ends. The germline CDR1 and CDR2 sequences are SGHAT and FQNNGV. CDR3 sequence reads: CASSPGTAVYGYTF. The DNA of the CDR3 is TGTGCCAGCAGCCCGGGGACTGCTGTCTATGGCTACACCTTC.

The chain is built from TRBV3-1 (or the pseudogene TRBV3-2) and TRBJ1-6; TRBD1 aligns across 8 bases. The V and J ends lost 3 bases and 8 bases, in that order; junction bases with no gene match: 3. The CDR3 runs 14 residues. Germline loops: CDR1 LGHDT, CDR2 YNNKEL (reference sequence). The CDR3 coding sequence is TGTGCCAGCAGCCACGGACAGGGTGATTCACCCCTCCACTTT. Protein: CASSHGQGDSPLHF.

J is TRBJ2-3 and V is TRBV25-1, with TRBD2 matching over 8 bases. V was pared by 6 bases and J by 5 bases, with 16 bases of the junction left unmatched. CDR1 is MGHDK, CDR2 SYGVNS, per germline. CDR3 size: 17 residues. The CDR3 here is CASRSDSGRAGLDTQYF. Here the CDR3 DNA reads TGTGCCAGCAGATCGGACTCCGGGAGGGCCGGGTTAGATACGCAGTATTTT. Together with reference TRBV25-1 and TRBJ2-3, the CDR3 gives the full variable domain: EADIYQTPRYLVIGTGKKITLECSQTMGHDKMYWYQQDPGMELHLIHYSYGVNSTEKGDLSSESTVSRIRTEHFPLTLESARPSHTSQYLCASRSDSGRAGLDTQYFGPGTRLTVL.

The chain is built from TRBV10-2 and TRBJ2-7; D unresolved. The V end lost 7 bases, the J end lost 0 bases, and 16 bases lay between the germline ends. The CDR3 is 15 amino acids. The V gene's germline CDR1 is WSHSY and CDR2 SAAADI. In DNA, the CDR3 is TGCGCCAGCACCGGAAGGAGAATAAGCTCCTACGAGCAGTACTTC. Translated: CASTGRRISSYEQYF.

In this sample, this clone turned up once. The V call is TRBV7-2, the J call TRBJ2-3, with 11 bases that match TRBD2. V dropped 7 bases and J dropped 3; count of bases not matched to a gene: 6. This CDR3 spans 15 amino acids. Germline assignment: CDR1 SGHTA and CDR2 FQGNSA. DNA of the CDR3: TGTGCCAGCACCGGAGGACTAGCGGGTACAGATACGCAGTATTTT. Encoded protein: CASTGGLAGTDTQYF.

V and J are TRBV7-2 and TRBJ2-6; 8 nucleotides line up with TRBD2. CDR3 length: 16 amino acids. The ends lost 1 base at V and 2 bases at J; junction bases unmatched: 1. Germline V lookup: CDR1 SGHTA, CDR2 FQGNSA. DNA for the CDR3: TGTGCCAGCAGCTTAGATAGCGGGGCTGGGGCCAACGTCCTGACTTTC. This encodes CASSLDSGAGANVLTF.

Note on this clone: Other DNA variants within this sample encode the same CDR3. The rearrangement joins TRBV9 to TRBJ2-7; 10 bases match TRBD1. This CDR3 has 15 residues. CDR1 SGDLS and CDR2 YYNGEE come from the germline V gene. The trim removed 0 bases at V and 2 bases at J, leaving 2 bases unmatched. Here the CDR3 reads CASSVVGTGAYEQYF. CDR3 in DNA: TGTGCCAGCAGCGTAGTGGGGACAGGGGCCTACGAGCAGTACTTC.

The rearrangement joins TRBV10-3 to TRBJ2-1; 7 bases are a match to TRBD2. V was clipped by 3 bases and J by 0 bases; unmatched bases: 11. Per germline, CDR1 ENHRY and CDR2 SYGVKD. This CDR3 region has 18 residues. CDR3 protein: CAISEGTTSSRSYNEQFF. CDR3 nucleotide sequence: TGTGCCATCAGTGAAGGGACGACTAGCAGTCGCTCCTACAATGAGCAGTTCTTC.

The count of this clone is one. The chain links TRBV7-2 to TRBJ2-7; 11 bases agree with TRBD2. J gave up 5 bases and V 2 bases, and 8 bases lay outside the gene matches. The V gene's germline CDR1 is SGHTA and CDR2 FQGNSA. The CDR3 totals 16 residues. The CDR3 DNA follows: TGTGCCAGCAGCTTACATAGCGGGAGGGCCGTGAACGAGCAGTACTTC. Amino acids: CASSLHSGRAVNEQYF.

The chain uses TRBV6-1 and TRBJ1-2, with TRBD1 matching over 9 bases. Germline V gene lookup returns CDR1 MNHNS and CDR2 SASEGT. CDR3 size: 17 residues. With 2 bases clipped from V and 0 bases from J, the junction kept 7 bases outside the gene matches. CDR3 protein: CASSEPGQGLSNYGYTF. For the CDR3, the DNA is TGTGCCAGCAGTGAACCGGGACAGGGCCTTTCTAACTATGGCTACACCTTC.

This chain links TRBV29-1 with TRBJ1-4, with 7 nucleotides matching TRBD1. V lost 3 bases, J lost 6 bases, and 10 bases stayed unmatched. The CDR3 length is 15 residues. Germline V CDR1 and CDR2: SQVTM, ANQGSEA. CDR3 in amino acids: CSVDAGDRLDEKLFF. The CDR3 nucleotides read TGCAGCGTTGATGCTGGGGACAGACTAGATGAAAAACTGTTTTTT.

The DNA for the CDR3 is TGCGCCAGCAGCTTACAGGGGCTCGAGCAGTACTTC. This sequence encodes CASSLQGLEQYF. This rearrangement joins TRBV5-1 to TRBJ2-7, with 7 positions matching TRBD1. Losses at the gene ends were 2 bases for V and 6 bases for J; bases not matched to a gene: 2. CDR3 size: 12 residues. Germline CDR1 and CDR2: SGHRS and YFSETQ.

V usage is TRBV7-2 and J usage is TRBJ2-1, with 9 positions matching TRBD1. CDR1 is SGHTA, CDR2 FQGNSA, per germline. After removal of 5 bases from V and 4 bases from J, the junction contained 9 bases not matched to a gene. The CDR3 sequence is 16 residues long. This chain's CDR3 is CASSPRGGQGYNEQFF. The DNA for the CDR3 is TGTGCCAGCAGCCCCCGAGGGGGACAGGGTTACAATGAGCAGTTCTTC.